This is a list of T cell receptor beta chains from one sample in a study of cytomegalovirus exposure and HLA in healthy donors. The assay was immunoSEQ multiplex PCR, and TCRdb's table has in-frame clones only and misses some. The sample holds some 89,000 clones. The sample was PBMCs. The receptors stem from a woman aged 25 to 39 in good health and CMV-seronegative. CDR3s include the opening cysteine and the closing phenylalanine or tryptophan. A D gene is named only where the DNA matches it firmly.

TRBV28	TRBD1	TRBJ1-1	15	CASSLRTGEGTEAFF	TGTGCCAGCAGTCTCCGGACAGGGGAGGGAACTGAAGCTTTCTTT
TRBV5-6	TRBD1	TRBJ1-2	15	CASSWGQYSNYGYTF	TGTGCCAGCAGCTGGGGACAGTACTCTAACTATGGCTACACCTTC
TRBV2	NA	TRBJ1-6	12	CASKPFGSPLHF	TGTGCCAGCAAACCATTCGGTTCACCCCTCCACTTT
TRBV30	NA	TRBJ1-2	12	CAYRRGDYGYTF	TGTGCCTACCGGCGGGGAGACTATGGCTACACCTTC
TRBV11-3	TRBD1	TRBJ1-4	18	CASSPRVEPGQGREKLFF	TGTGCCAGCAGCCCCCGAGTAGAACCGGGACAGGGAAGGGAAAAACTGTTTTTT
TRBV6-6	NA	TRBJ1-1	13	CASDRELNTEAFF	TGTGCCAGCGACCGGGAGCTGAACACTGAAGCTTTCTTT
TRBV9	TRBD2	TRBJ2-7	15	CASSVAPGSGSEQYF	TGTGCCAGCAGCGTAGCCCCCGGTAGCGGGAGCGAGCAGTACTTC
TRBV5-4	TRBD1	TRBJ1-1	16	CASSFGTVRMNTEAFF	TGTGCCAGCAGCTTTGGGACAGTGAGAATGAACACTGAAGCTTTCTTT
TRBV30	NA	TRBJ1-2	14	CAWSLGISFYGYTF	TGTGCCTGGAGCCTCGGGATCTCATTCTATGGCTACACCTTC
TRBV6-1	TRBD1	TRBJ2-2	16	CASSELVDRGTGELFF	TGTGCCAGCAGTGAATTAGTGGACAGGGGAACCGGGGAGCTGTTTTTT
TRBV7-9	TRBD1	TRBJ2-6	19	CASNLTGERLRSGANVLTF	TGTGCCAGCAACCTGACAGGGGAAAGGCTTCGATCCGGGGCCAACGTCCTGACTTTC
TRBV19	NA	TRBJ1-1	16	CASSPRVGRGNTEAFF	TGTGCCAGTAGCCCCCGGGTAGGACGGGGGAACACTGAAGCTTTCTTT
TRBV2	NA	TRBJ2-5	13	CASSVQGEETQYF	TGTGCCAGCAGTGTCCAGGGCGAAGAGACCCAGTACTTC
TRBV10-3	NA	TRBJ1-1	13	CAISELGGTEAFF	TGTGCCATCAGTGAGTTGGGGGGCACTGAAGCTTTCTTT